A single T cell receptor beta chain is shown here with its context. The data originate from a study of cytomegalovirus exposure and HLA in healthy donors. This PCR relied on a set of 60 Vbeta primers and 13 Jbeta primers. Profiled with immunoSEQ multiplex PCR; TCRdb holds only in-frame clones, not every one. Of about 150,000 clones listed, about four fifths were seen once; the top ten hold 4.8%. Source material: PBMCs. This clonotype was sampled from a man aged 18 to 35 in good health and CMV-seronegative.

The CDR3 protein is CSVEVATGIAYEQYF. The CDR3 DNA follows: TGCAGCGTTGAAGTTGCGACAGGTATTGCCTACGAGCAGTACTTC. This chain uses TRBV29-1 with TRBJ2-7, with TRBD1 as a possible D gene (6 bases). V lost 1 base and J 2 bases, leaving 15 bases between the germline ends. The CDR3 contains 15 residues. CDR1 is SQVTM, CDR2 ANQGSEA, per germline.